This T cell receptor (beta chain) was captured in a study of CD8 T cells in Susac syndrome. TCR beta sequencing covered blood CD8+ and CD4+ T cells. While CD8+ and CD4+ T cells were isolated negatively, TEMRA cells were enriched by FACS. Germline loops: CDR1 MDHEN, CDR2 SYDVKM. The CDR3 totals 15 residues. Trimming removed 5 bases at V and 4 bases at J, with 14 bases between. Notes on the study in general: It was acknowledged by the study that relatively few individuals were included in its TCR sequencing and HLA analysis.

A quantity of about 0.5 to 1 ug RNA underwent reverse transcription using random hexamers. An immunoSEQ multiplex PCR generated amplified TCR beta CDR3 products spanning 54 Vbeta and 13 Jbeta. TCRdb fed the immunoSEQ multiplex PCR reads into MiXCR, producing one record per CDR3 protein. The sample contains 140,000 or so distinct CDR3 sequences, 85% to 95% of which appear only once. A remark on this clonotype: No antigen is known for it.

The V and J genes are TRBV28 and TRBJ2-2; the D is unclear. The sequence was obtained from a human donor with multiple sclerosis. The sample taken for sequencing was CD4+ T cells from PBMCs. The CDR3 DNA reads TGTGCCAGCAGTCCCTTTGGGGATCGCACCGGGGAGCTGTTTTTT. Translating it yields CASSPFGDRTGELFF.